These 8 T cell receptor beta chains originate from one sample sequenced in a study of T cell changes during pregnancy in multiple sclerosis (dated by TCRdb to about 2019). Libraries came from the immunoSEQ multiplex PCR assay. This immuneACCESS table, as held by TCRdb, lists in-frame sequences with V and J called but not all clones. Of the missing ones, under half trace to an unresolved V gene in checked studies; the others have no known cause. Counted in this sample were tens of thousands of clones; over 85% of them appeared once. Jointly, the top ten make up 2% to 3% of the sample. The material sequenced was CD8+ T cells from peripheral blood mononuclear cells, taken in the third trimester of pregnancy. All receptors come from a female donor with multiple sclerosis, enrolled in a pregnancy study.

V gene TRBV2 combines with J gene TRBJ2-7, with TRBD2 as a possible D gene (6 bases). The CDR3 extends over 13 amino acids. Trimming left V 5 bases short and J 2 bases short, with 10 bases between. Per germline, CDR1 SNHLY and CDR2 FYNNEI. This CDR3 is CASSLALTYEQYF. CDR3 bases: TGTGCCAGCAGTCTAGCGCTTACCTACGAGCAGTACTTC.

The rearrangement uses TRBV9 and TRBJ2-7; the D gene is possibly TRBD2 (5 bases). Germline V lookup: CDR1 SGDLS, CDR2 YYNGEE. Trimming left V 4 bases short and J 4 bases short, with 18 bases between. CDR3 length: 15 amino acids. The CDR3 sequence: CASSPGVLPSYEQYF. CDR3 DNA: TGTGCCAGCAGCCCCGGGGTTCTCCCTTCTTACGAGCAGTACTTC.

The chain carries TRBV10-2 and TRBJ1-2; D possibly corresponds to TRBD1 (6 bases). This CDR3 is built from 12 residues. CDR1 and CDR2 (germline): WSHSY, SAAADI. Trimming shortened V by 7 bases and J by 2 bases, and 8 bases separated the two germline ends. As DNA, the CDR3 is TGCGCCAGCATAGGACAGAACTATGGCTACACCTTC. As protein: CASIGQNYGYTF.

As concerns this clone: This sample includes further DNA sequences coding for the same CDR3. The V gene is TRBV27, the J gene TRBJ2-7; 14 bases fit TRBD2. The V segment lost 9 bases and the J segment 4 bases; nucleotides outside the gene matches: 8. The CDR3 is 15 amino acids. Per germline, CDR1 MNHEY and CDR2 SMNVEV (reference sequence). In DNA, the CDR3 is TGTGCCAGTAGAGGGACTAGCGGGAGCATTTACGAGCAGTACTTC. This translates into CASRGTSGSIYEQYF.

The V call is TRBV27, the J call TRBJ1-4, with 9 nucleotides matching TRBD1. Germline loops: CDR1 MNHEY, CDR2 SMNVEV (reference sequence). CDR3 size: 15 residues. The trim removed 7 bases at V and 6 bases at J, leaving 9 bases unmatched. CDR3 DNA sequence: TGTGCCAGCACGAGATGGGGGACAGGGTATGAAAAACTGTTTTTT. It translates to CASTRWGTGYEKLFF.

This clone has only one observation. The rearrangement joins TRBV2 to TRBJ2-7; D is perhaps TRBD1 (5 bases). The CDR3 consists of 16 residues. Looked up from germline, CDR1 is SNHLY and CDR2 is FYNNEI. Trimming removed 5 bases from V and 0 bases from J, with 17 bases in between. CDR3 nucleotide sequence: TGTGCCAGCAGTCAAAAACAGACAGAGCCCTCCTACGAGCAGTACTTC. Protein sequence: CASSQKQTEPSYEQYF.

The CDR3, as DNA: TGTGCCAGCAGCACAGGGGGCAGAAACTATGGCTACACCTTC. It is translated as CASSTGGRNYGYTF. The J gene is TRBJ1-2, the V gene TRBV5-6; 9 positions agree with TRBD1. Germline values: CDR1 SGHDT, CDR2 YYEEEE. CDR3 size: 14 residues. Trimming cost V 4 bases and J 2 bases; bases outside gene matches: 3. The whole variable domain, filled in from reference TRBV5-6 and TRBJ1-2, reads DAGVTQSPTHLIKTRGQQVTLRCSPKSGHDTVSWYQQALGQGPQFIFQYYEEEERQRGNFPDRFSGHQFPNYSSELNVNALLLGDSALYLCASSTGGRNYGYTFGSGTRLTVV.

The CDR3 DNA is TGTGCCAGCAGCCCCCGGGTCTCTGGAAACACCATATATTTT. Translation gives CASSPRVSGNTIYF. The chain is built from TRBV9 and TRBJ1-3; D gene uncertain. Germline loops: CDR1 SGDLS, CDR2 YYNGEE. The CDR3 is 14 amino acids. Deletions cut 4 bases from V and 0 bases from J, with 8 bases between.